This T cell receptor (beta chain) comes out of a study of shared clonotypes between healthy human individuals. Turning to this clone: Its antigen is undetermined.

Study-level points and caveats: The study found lower generation probabilities in non-shared clonotypes than in those shared by all four donors.

In germline, CDR1 is SGDLS, CDR2 YYNGEE. Trimming removed 2 bases from V and 2 bases from J; junction bases left unmatched: 1. The CDR3 is 13 residues long. Some clones are missing from TCRdb's copy, which holds only in-frame ones; the method was immunoSEQ multiplex PCR. The sample lists roughly 700,000 clones, 74% seen once, with approximately 1.8% in the top ten. The chain is built from TRBV9 and TRBJ2-7, with 7 bases matching TRBD1. The material sequenced was memory CD4+ T cells sorted from blood. The subset was: CD45RA-negative fraction. The source of this sequence is a woman aged 25-40 years in good health. As DNA, the CDR3 is TGTGCCAGCAGCGTGGGACAGACCTACGAGCAGTACTTC. Amino acid sequence: CASSVGQTYEQYF.